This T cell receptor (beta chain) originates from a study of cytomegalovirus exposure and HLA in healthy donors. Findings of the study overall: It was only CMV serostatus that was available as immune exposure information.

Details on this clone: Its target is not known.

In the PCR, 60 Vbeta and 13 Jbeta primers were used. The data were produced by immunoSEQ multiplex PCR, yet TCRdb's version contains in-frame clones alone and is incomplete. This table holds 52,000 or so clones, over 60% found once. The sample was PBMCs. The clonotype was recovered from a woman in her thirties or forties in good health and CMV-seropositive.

The DNA for the CDR3 is TGTGCCAGCAGGACCGGGGAGTTGGGGTTTGGCTACACCTTC. It codes for CASRTGELGFGYTF. The chain joins TRBV2 to TRBJ1-2; D remains unclear. V was pared by 6 bases and J by 7 bases, with 18 bases between. The CDR3 covers 14 residues. Germline assignment: CDR1 SNHLY and CDR2 FYNNEI.